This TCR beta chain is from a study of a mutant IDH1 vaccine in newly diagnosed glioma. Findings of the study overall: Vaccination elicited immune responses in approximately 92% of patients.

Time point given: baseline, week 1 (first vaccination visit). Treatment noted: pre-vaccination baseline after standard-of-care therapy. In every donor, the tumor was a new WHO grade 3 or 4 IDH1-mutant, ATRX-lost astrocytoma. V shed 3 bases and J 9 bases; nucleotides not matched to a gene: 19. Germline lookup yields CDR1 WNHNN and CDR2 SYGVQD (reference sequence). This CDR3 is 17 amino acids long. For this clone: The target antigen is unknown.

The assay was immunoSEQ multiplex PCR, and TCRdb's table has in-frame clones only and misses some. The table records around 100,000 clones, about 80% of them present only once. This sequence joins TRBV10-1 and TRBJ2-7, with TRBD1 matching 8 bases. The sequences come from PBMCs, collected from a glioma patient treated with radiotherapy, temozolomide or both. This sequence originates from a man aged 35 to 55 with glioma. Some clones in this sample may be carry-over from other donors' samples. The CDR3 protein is CASSESKAGQALVGQYF. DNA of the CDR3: TGCGCCAGCAGTGAATCCAAGGCGGGACAGGCTTTGGTGGGGCAGTACTTC.